This T cell receptor beta chain was obtained from a study of blood T cell repertoires in COVID-19. This clone was seen only a few times. Method: immunoSEQ multiplex PCR; TCRdb's copy keeps in-frame clones and lacks some. The top ten clones hold 1% to 1.5% of a sample with just under 300,000 clones, about 87% of them seen once. V was shortened by 2 bases and J by 5 bases, with 13 bases between the two germline ends. CDR1 and CDR2 (germline): SGHKS, YYEKEE (reference sequence). CDR3 length: 14 residues. The material sequenced was peripheral blood. This TCR was recovered from a man in his 70s with acute or convalescent COVID-19. This chain uses TRBV5-5 with TRBJ1-2; no definite D call. The DNA of the CDR3 is TGTGCCAGCAGCTTCTCAGGACTGAGATATGGCTACACCTTC. Amino acids: CASSFSGLRYGYTF.